The clone carrying this T cell receptor beta chain has a count of ten or more. Its antigen is unidentified. Germline V gene sequence: CDR1 MNHEY, CDR2 SVGAGI. V was pared by 4 bases and J by 3 bases, with 12 bases of the junction left unmatched. The length of the CDR3 is 18 residues. These data are taken from a study of blood T cells in healthy people across ages. Extraction yielded at least 6 micrograms of total RNA per sample. Overall study results and limits: Older individuals had lower TCR beta diversity per million T cells (the decline was roughly linear). In long-lived donors, naive CD4+ cell counts and diversity exceeded those of aged donors. The authors considered diversity estimates from one million T cells to be underestimates.

Primed by a sample-barcoded 5' primer and a J-beta primer mix, a second PCR proceeded for about 6 to 12 cycles. TCRdb used MiXCR to reprocess the 5' RACE reads, holding one entry per CDR3 protein. The table includes about 670,000 distinct CDR3 sequences, about 50% detected once. J is TRBJ2-2 and V is TRBV6-5, with 9 bases lining up with TRBD1. Specimen: blood. This receptor was taken from a woman of 80 years or more in good health. The CDR3 spells CASSSLPGQGTDTGELFF. CDR3 nucleotides: TGTGCCAGCAGTTCCCTCCCGGGACAGGGTACGGACACCGGGGAGCTGTTTTTT.